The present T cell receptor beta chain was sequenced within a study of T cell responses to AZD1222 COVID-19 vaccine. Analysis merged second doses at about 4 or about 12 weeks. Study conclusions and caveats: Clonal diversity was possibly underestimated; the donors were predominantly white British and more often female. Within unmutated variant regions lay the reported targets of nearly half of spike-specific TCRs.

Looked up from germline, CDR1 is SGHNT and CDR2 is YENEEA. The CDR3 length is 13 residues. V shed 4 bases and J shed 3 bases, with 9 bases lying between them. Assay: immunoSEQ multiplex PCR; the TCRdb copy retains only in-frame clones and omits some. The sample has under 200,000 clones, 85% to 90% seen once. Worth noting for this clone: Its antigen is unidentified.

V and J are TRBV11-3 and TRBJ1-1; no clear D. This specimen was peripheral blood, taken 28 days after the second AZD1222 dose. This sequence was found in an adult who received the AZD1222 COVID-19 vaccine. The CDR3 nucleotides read TGTGCCAGCAGCTCCCAAATGGACACTGAAGCTTTCTTT. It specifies CASSSQMDTEAFF. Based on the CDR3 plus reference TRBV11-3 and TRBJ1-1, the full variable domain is EAGVVQSPRYKIIEKKQPVAFWCNPISGHNTLYWYLQNLGQGPELLIRYENEEAVDDSQLPKDRFSAERLKGVDSTLKIQPAELGDSAVYLCASSSQMDTEAFFGQGTRLTVV.